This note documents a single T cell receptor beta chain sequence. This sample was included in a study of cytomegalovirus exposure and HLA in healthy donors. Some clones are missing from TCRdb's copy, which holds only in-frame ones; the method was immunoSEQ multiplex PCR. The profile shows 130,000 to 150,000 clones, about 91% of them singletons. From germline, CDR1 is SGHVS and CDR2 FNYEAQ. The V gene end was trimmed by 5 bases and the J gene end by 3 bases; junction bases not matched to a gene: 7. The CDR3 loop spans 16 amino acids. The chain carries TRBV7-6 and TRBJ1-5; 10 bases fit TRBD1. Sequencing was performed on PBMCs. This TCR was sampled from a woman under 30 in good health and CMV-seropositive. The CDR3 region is CASSPGTGAFNQPQHF. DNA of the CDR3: TGTGCCAGCAGCCCTGGGACAGGGGCTTTCAATCAGCCCCAGCATTTT.